What follows are 29 T cell receptor beta chains derived from one specimen sequenced in a study of T cells in women clearing cervical HPV infection listed by TCRdb under 2018. The library was made by the immunoSEQ multiplex PCR assay. The clones in this table, taken by TCRdb from immuneACCESS, are in-frame only. Not every clone is retained; where verified, under half of the shortfall comes from an unresolved V gene, and the cause of the rest is unknown. The sample's table lists a count of around 22,000 clones. The ten largest clones take up 12% of the sample. The sequencing sample was made of blood buffy coat. These receptors all stem from a woman between 18 and 75 years old with a cervical HPV16 infection that either progressed to CIN3+ or cleared (not recorded which).

With respect to this clone: The read falls 3 residues short of the CDR3 end, and the missing part is taken from the germline J gene. The V and J genes are TRBV15 and TRBJ1-1, with 9 nucleotides matching TRBD1. The J segment lost 1 base and the V segment lost 11 bases, leaving 8 bases of the junction unmatched. Per the germline V gene, CDR1 is LNHNV and CDR2 is YYDKDF (reference sequence). This CDR3 region has 14 residues. CDR3 DNA, as far as it was read: TGTGCCGCGTCTTGGGGACAGGGGAACACTGAA. The encoded protein is CAASWGQGNTE. The whole CDR3 sequence reads CAASWGQGNTEAFF.

Notes on this clone: The missing CDR3 end, 3 residues past where the read stops, is filled in from the germline J gene. The genes are TRBV18 and TRBJ1-2; TRBD1 might be the D (5 bases). There are 15 residues in the CDR3. Germline assignment: CDR1 KGHSH and CDR2 LQKENI. The part of the CDR3 DNA that was read is TGTGCCAGCTCCGATTATGCTAGCGGGGCAGATACC. It specifies CASSDYASGADT. In full, the CDR3 reads CASSDYASGADTYTF.

Comments on this clone: The CDR3 is cut off 3 residues early in the read; its end comes from the germline J gene. V gene TRBV7-2 combines with J gene TRBJ1-2; unclear D gene. In germline, CDR1 is SGHTA, CDR2 FQGNSA. The CDR3 totals 12 residues. The DNA read from the CDR3 is TGTGCCAGCAGCTTAAATGTCTACGAC. This codes for CASSLNVYD. The entire CDR3 reads CASSLNVYDYTF.

A remark on this clone: The CDR3 end falls 3 residues outside the read, so it is completed with the germline J gene. The sample has other DNA sequences that encode this CDR3 too. This chain joins TRBV14 and TRBJ2-3, with D maybe TRBD2 (6 bases). Germline loops: CDR1 SGHDN, CDR2 FVKESK. This CDR3 is built from 11 residues. CDR3 loop: CASSLGLPQYF. CDR3 bases read: TGTGCCAGCAGCCTCGGACTACCG. Using reference TRBV14 and TRBJ2-3 for the parts outside the CDR3, the full variable domain is EAGVTQFPSHSVIEKGQTVTLRCDPISGHDNLYWYRRVMGKEIKFLLHFVKESKQDESGMPNNRFLAERTGGTYSTLKVQPAELEDSGVYFCASSLGLPQYFGPGTRLTVL.

In the case of this clone: The CDR3 extends 3 residues past the end of the read, so its final part is completed from the germline J gene. V gene TRBV7-8 combines with J gene TRBJ1-4; perhaps TRBD1 as D (5 bases). Between the trimmed V and J ends, which lost 7 bases and 6 bases, there was a span of 21 bases. The CDR3 has 16 residues. Germline CDR1 reads SGHVS; CDR2 reads FQNEAQ. The CDR3 loop is CASTGQGFILHEKLFF. The sequenced part of the CDR3 DNA is TGTGCCAGCACTGGCCAGGGTTTTATCCTCCATGAAAAA.

In the case of this clone: The read is 3 residues too short to cover the CDR3 end, so that end is filled in from the germline J gene. This chain connects TRBV28 to TRBJ1-6; TRBD1 aligns across 9 bases. With V trimmed by 6 bases and J by 11 bases, 20 bases remained unmatched. The CDR3 has 18 amino acids. CDR1 and CDR2 from the germline V gene are MDHEN and SYDVKM. The CDR3 bases that were read are TGTGCCAGCAGAAAGGGGGTGGGACAGGGAGGGGGAAGTGCACCC. As protein: CASRKGVGQGGGSAP. The CDR3 in its entirety is CASRKGVGQGGGSAPLHF.

A remark on this clone: The read halts 3 residues ahead of the CDR3 end, with the missing end drawn from the germline J gene. This chain joins TRBV7-9 and TRBJ1-1, with a weak D call TRBD1 (5 bases). CDR1 and CDR2 (germline): SEHNR, FQNEAQ (reference sequence). The CDR3 covers 13 residues. The ends were cut back, 5 bases at V and 5 bases at J, with 12 bases in the middle. Partial CDR3 DNA: TGTGCCAGCAGCCCAGGGCATTGGACTGAA. Translation gives CASSPGHWTE. The full CDR3 reads CASSPGHWTEAFF.

Concerning this clone itself: The CDR3 goes on 3 residues after the read ends, and that part is filled in from the germline J gene. The chain is built from TRBV20-1 and TRBJ2-7; the D gene is possibly TRBD1 (5 bases). The CDR3 loop spans 12 amino acids. CDR1 and CDR2 from the germline V gene are DFQATT and SNEGSKA (reference sequence). The V and J ends lost 3 bases and 4 bases respectively, with 10 bases between them. The CDR3 reads CSASARTYEQYF. CDR3 bases read: TGCAGTGCTAGTGCCAGGACATACGAG.

Worth noting for this clone: The read finishes 3 residues shy of the CDR3 end, and the germline J gene is used to complete it. V usage is TRBV7-6 and J usage is TRBJ2-5; 11 bases agree with TRBD2. Germline CDR1 SGHVS, CDR2 FNYEAQ. J lost 2 bases, V lost 5 bases, and 4 bases had no gene match. The CDR3 runs to 15 residues. The CDR3 here is CASSPGTSGQETQYF. The part of the CDR3 DNA that was read is TGTGCCAGCAGCCCCGGGACTAGCGGACAAGAGACC.

Comment on this clone: The read terminates 3 residues ahead of where the CDR3 ends, so the germline J gene completes it. The V and J genes are TRBV23-1 and TRBJ2-7, with D hard to call. TRBV23-1 is treated as an ORF (open reading frame) with a function not yet certain. Trimming removed 0 bases at V and 2 bases at J, with 11 bases between. This CDR3 spans 15 amino acids. The CDR3 bases that were read are TGCGCCAGCAGTCAATCTCACCAGAAGACCTACGAG. It translates to CASSQSHQKTYE. The complete CDR3 protein is CASSQSHQKTYEQYF.

A remark on this clone: The read terminates 3 residues before the CDR3 end, so the remaining end is supplied by the germline J gene. This chain connects TRBV7-7 to TRBJ1-2; D is possibly TRBD1 (5 bases). The CDR3 length is 13 residues. Per the germline V gene, CDR1 is SSHAT and CDR2 is FNYEAQ (reference sequence). The CDR3: CASSLLSGDTYTF. The DNA read from the CDR3 is TGTGCCAGCAGCTTACTGTCGGGGGATACC.

Here the CDR3 reads CASSLRQGWNNEQFF. The DNA read from the CDR3 is TGTGCCAGCAGCTTAAGGCAGGGTTGGAACAATGAG. V is TRBV7-6 and J is TRBJ2-1, with D possibly being TRBD1 (5 bases). The read comes to an end 3 residues before the CDR3 does, leaving the germline J gene to fill in the end. The germline V and J ends were trimmed by 2 bases and 5 bases, with 13 bases remaining between them. The CDR3 is 15 residues long. Germline CDR1 is SGHVS and CDR2 is FNYEAQ.

Comment on this clone: The junction shows a germline mismatch at one end, possibly a read error. Read coverage stops 3 residues before the CDR3 terminus; the germline J gene supplies the remainder. J is TRBJ2-5 and V is TRBV4-2; D is undetermined. This CDR3 is built from 13 residues. Germline V lookup: CDR1 LGHNA, CDR2 YNFKEQ. Partial CDR3 DNA: TGCGCCAGCAGCCAAGAAGGCTGGGAGACC. This encodes CASSQEGWET. The whole CDR3 sequence reads CASSQEGWETQYF.

This clone is labeled medium-sized based on frequency. Read coverage stops 3 residues before the CDR3 terminus; the germline J gene supplies the remainder. The rearrangement links TRBV7-3 to TRBJ2-2; 7 bases align to TRBD2. This CDR3 is built from 17 residues. In germline, CDR1 is SGHTA, CDR2 FQGTGA. V shed 5 bases and J 1 base; nucleotides not matched to a gene: 10. The covered CDR3 bases are TGTGCCAGCAGCCCGACTAGCTCCCGAGGGAACACCGGGGAG. As protein: CASSPTSSRGNTGE. The whole CDR3 protein reads CASSPTSSRGNTGELFF.

With regard to this clone: The read gets to within 3 residues of the CDR3 end, and the germline J gene fills in the rest. This chain uses TRBV10-3 with TRBJ2-1, with D perhaps TRBD2 (6 bases). V was trimmed by 10 bases and J by 6 bases, leaving 19 bases between them. Germline values: CDR1 ENHRY, CDR2 SYGVKD. The CDR3 consists of 14 residues. The covered CDR3 bases are TGTGCCAGCGGGACTCCGTTAGTCGTCAATGAG. Protein: CASGTPLVVNE. Given in full, the CDR3 is CASGTPLVVNEQFF.

Comments on this clone: The CDR3 is cut off 3 residues early in the read; its end comes from the germline J gene. This chain links TRBV18 with TRBJ2-5, with D tentatively TRBD2 (5 bases). The CDR3 spans 13 residues. Looked up from germline, CDR1 is KGHSH and CDR2 is LQKENI. CDR3 DNA, as far as it was read: TGTGCCAGCTCATCCGGAGGCCGGACTACC. Translation: CASSSGGRTT. The whole CDR3 reads CASSSGGRTTQYF.

About this clone: Read sequence stops 3 residues before the CDR3 end, and the germline J gene provides the missing end. The chain couples TRBV19 to TRBJ2-1, with 8 bases identical to TRBD1. From germline, CDR1 is LNHDA and CDR2 SQIVND (reference sequence). This CDR3 has 18 amino acids. V was clipped by 3 bases and J by 0 bases; unmatched bases: 10. The CDR3 loop reads CASSITGGFSSSYNEQFF. The covered CDR3 bases are TGTGCCAGTAGTATTACAGGGGGGTTTTCTAGCTCCTACAATGAG.

Here the CDR3 reads CASRLAASYDYTF. The covered CDR3 bases are TGTGCCAGCAGACTAGCGGCCTCCTACGAC. The chain couples TRBV7-2 to TRBJ1-2; no clear D. Coverage ceases 3 residues before the CDR3 finishes, and the germline J gene fills in the end. The germline CDR1 and CDR2 sequences are SGHTA and FQGNSA. The CDR3 is made up of 13 amino acids.

A word on this clone: From the germline J gene comes the end of the CDR3, since the read stops 3 residues before it. The V gene is TRBV30, the J gene TRBJ2-2; unclear D gene. The CDR3 has 15 residues. Germline loops: CDR1 GTSNPN, CDR2 SVGIG (reference sequence). The DNA read from the CDR3 is TGTGCCTGGAATTCTAAAGTGAGAACTAATGAAAAG. Its translation: CAWNSKVRTNEK. The entire CDR3 reads CAWNSKVRTNEKLFF.

Comment on this clone: Coverage ceases 3 residues before the CDR3 finishes, and the germline J gene fills in the end. The chain couples TRBV2 to TRBJ2-7; 7 bases align to TRBD1. J gave up 3 bases and V 5 bases, and 4 bases lay outside the gene matches. The germline gives CDR1 SNHLY, CDR2 FYNNEI. The CDR3 runs to 13 residues. Incomplete CDR3 DNA: TGTGCCAGCAGTTCATACAGGGGCTACGAG. It codes for CASSSYRGYE. The full-length CDR3 reads as CASSSYRGYEQYF.

As for this clone: The read halts 3 residues ahead of the CDR3 end, with the missing end drawn from the germline J gene. The chain employs TRBV5-6 and TRBJ1-1; D not certain. V lost 4 bases and J lost 7, with 8 bases in between. This CDR3 is 11 amino acids long. Germline V lookup: CDR1 SGHDT, CDR2 YYEEEE. The CDR3 bases that were read are TGTGCCAGCAGCATAGAGTATGAA. Amino acids: CASSIEYE. The CDR3 as a whole reads CASSIEYEAFF.

Concerning this clone itself: The sequenced fragment ends 3 residues before the CDR3 boundary, so the rest is inferred from the germline J gene. The chain employs TRBV4-1 and TRBJ2-5; maybe TRBD1 (7 bases). Germline CDR1 is MGHRA and CDR2 is YSYEKL. V was shortened by 4 bases and J by 4 bases, with 16 bases between the two germline ends. This CDR3 has 15 amino acids. The part of the CDR3 DNA that was read is TGCGCCAGCAGCCGTCAAGCCCAGGGGGGAGAGACC. Its protein product is CASSRQAQGGET. The full CDR3 protein is CASSRQAQGGETQYF.

Regarding this clone: Germline and junction disagree at one end, which may indicate a read error. The read ends 3 residues shy of where the CDR3 ends; the end is completed using the germline J gene. The chain couples TRBV30 to TRBJ2-3; 8 bases line up with TRBD2. The CDR3 consists of 13 residues. Germline V gives CDR1 GTSNPN, CDR2 SVGIG (reference sequence). CDR3 DNA (partial): TGTACCTGGAGTGGCGGGGGGAAAGAGACG. Translation gives CTWSGGGKET. The whole CDR3 sequence is CTWSGGGKETQYF.

As for this clone: With the read ending 3 residues before the CDR3 end, the germline J gene is used to fill in that end. V gene TRBV14 combines with J gene TRBJ1-4; no firm D call. This CDR3 contains 14 residues. V lost 4 bases, J lost 4 bases, and 10 bases lay in between. Germline loops: CDR1 SGHDN, CDR2 FVKESK. The part of the CDR3 DNA that was read is TGTGCCAGCAGCCGCCCAGGTCGTAATGAAAAA. It is translated as CASSRPGRNEK. The whole CDR3 sequence is CASSRPGRNEKLFF.

As regards this clone: The observed sequence ends 3 residues before the CDR3 terminus, with the missing tail filled in from the germline J gene. This rearrangement joins TRBV5-1 to TRBJ2-1; D unresolved. The V gene's germline CDR1 is SGHRS and CDR2 YFSETQ. The CDR3 sequence is 15 residues long. V was cut by 4 bases and J by 0 bases, with 11 bases left in between. The CDR3 bases that were read are TGCGCCAGCAGCCCGTGGGCGAACTCCTACAATGAG. It codes for CASSPWANSYNE. Given in full, the CDR3 is CASSPWANSYNEQFF.

To note about this clone: Coverage ceases 3 residues before the CDR3 finishes, and the germline J gene fills in the end. V gene TRBV7-8 combines with J gene TRBJ1-4, with 9 positions matching TRBD1. The CDR3 spans 18 residues. CDR1 is SGHVS, CDR2 FQNEAQ, per germline. The covered CDR3 bases are TGTGCCAGCAGCTCACCGGGTGGGGGGACAGGGATAAATTCACCA. Its protein is CASSSPGGGTGINSP. The CDR3, in full, reads CASSSPGGGTGINSPLFF.

CDR3 amino acids: CAWGFARLTSSRRENYGYTF. The part of the CDR3 DNA that was read is TGTGCCTGGGGTTTCGCTCGGTTAACCTCATCGCGCAGGGAGAACTATGGC. The chain joins TRBV30 to TRBJ1-2, with D perhaps TRBD1 (5 bases). Read coverage stops 3 residues before the CDR3 terminus; the germline J gene supplies the remainder. Deletions cut 5 bases from V and 2 bases from J, with 33 bases between. CDR3 length: 20 amino acids. In germline, CDR1 is GTSNPN, CDR2 SVGIG (reference sequence).

Regarding this clone: The sequence runs out 3 residues before the end of the CDR3; the remainder is reconstructed from the germline J gene. The chain combines TRBV20-1 with TRBJ2-4; D is unresolved. The CDR3 totals 15 residues. Looked up from germline, CDR1 is DFQATT and CDR2 is SNEGSKA (reference sequence). Between the trimmed V and J ends, which lost 1 base and 5 bases, there was a span of 15 bases. Partial CDR3 DNA: TGCAGTGCTAGAGTCCCGAGGAACAGAGAAAACATT. This gives the protein CSARVPRNRENI. The CDR3 as a whole reads CSARVPRNRENIQYF.

A word on this clone: The read stops 3 residues short of the end of the CDR3; the missing end is completed from the germline J gene. The chain uses TRBV19 and TRBJ2-2; maybe TRBD1 (6 bases). The CDR3 totals 15 residues. The germline V gene has CDR1 LNHDA and CDR2 SQIVND (reference sequence). The part of the CDR3 DNA that was read is TGTGCCAGTAGCAGACAGGCAGCAACTAATGAAAAG. This encodes CASSRQAATNEK. The CDR3 in full is CASSRQAATNEKLFF.